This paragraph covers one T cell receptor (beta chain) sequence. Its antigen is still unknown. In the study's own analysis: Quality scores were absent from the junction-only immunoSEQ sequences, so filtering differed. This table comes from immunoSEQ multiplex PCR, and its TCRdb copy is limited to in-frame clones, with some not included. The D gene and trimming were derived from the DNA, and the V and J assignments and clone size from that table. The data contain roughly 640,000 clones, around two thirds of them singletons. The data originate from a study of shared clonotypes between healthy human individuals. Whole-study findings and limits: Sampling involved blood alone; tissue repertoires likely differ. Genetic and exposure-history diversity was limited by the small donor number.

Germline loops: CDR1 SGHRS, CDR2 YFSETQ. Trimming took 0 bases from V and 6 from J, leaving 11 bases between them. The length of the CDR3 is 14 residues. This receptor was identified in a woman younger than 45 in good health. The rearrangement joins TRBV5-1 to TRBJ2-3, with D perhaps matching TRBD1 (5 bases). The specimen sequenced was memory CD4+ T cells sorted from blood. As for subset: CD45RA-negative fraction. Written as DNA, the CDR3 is TGCGCCAGCAGCTTGGGACAGTCCGGGGATACGCAGTATTTT. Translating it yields CASSLGQSGDTQYF.